In this sample, the clone carrying this T cell receptor beta chain turned up a few times. Its cognate antigen is unknown. The library was made from cDNA and included unique molecular identifiers. TCRdb analysed the PCR reads with MiXCR anew, one entry per CDR3 protein. Of 740,000 or so distinct CDR3 sequences in the sample, approximately 53% were seen once. The sample comes from a study of post-analysis software for immune sequencing data. Study results and limitations: Higher frequency in patients than in controls was seen for several TRBV segments, with TRBV5-6, TRBV5-1 and TRBV20-1 among them.

The germline V gene has CDR1 SQVTM and CDR2 ANQGSEA. The CDR3 totals 13 residues. V lost 6 bases to trimming and J lost 7 bases; unmatched junction nucleotides: 9. This chain connects TRBV29-1 to TRBJ1-2; 9 bases agree with TRBD1. The sequence came from a girl aged 5-17 years with multiple sclerosis. Material: blood. CDR3 in DNA: TGCAGCGTCCCGGGACAGGGTTTAGTTGGCTACACCTTC. Translation: CSVPGQGLVGYTF. Together with reference TRBV29-1 and TRBJ1-2, the CDR3 gives the full variable domain: SAVISQKPSRDICQRGTSLTIQCQVDSQVTMMFWYRQQPGQSLTLIATANQGSEATYESGFVIDKFPISRPNLTFSTLTVSNMSPEDSSIYLCSVPGQGLVGYTFGSGTRLTVV.